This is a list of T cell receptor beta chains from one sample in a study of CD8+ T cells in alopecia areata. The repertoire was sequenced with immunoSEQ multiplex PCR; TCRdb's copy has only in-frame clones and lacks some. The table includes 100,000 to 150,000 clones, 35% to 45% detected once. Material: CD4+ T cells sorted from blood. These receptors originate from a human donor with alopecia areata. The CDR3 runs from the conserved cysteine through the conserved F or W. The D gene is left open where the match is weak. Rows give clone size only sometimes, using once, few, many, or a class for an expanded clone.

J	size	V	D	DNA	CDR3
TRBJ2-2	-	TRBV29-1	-	TGCAGCGCTCACCCGGGCCCCGGGGAGCTGTTTTTT	CSAHPGPGELFF
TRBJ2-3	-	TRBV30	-	TGTGCCTGGAGTGTACTTGGGGAACTCACAGATACGCAGTATTTT	CAWSVLGELTDTQYF
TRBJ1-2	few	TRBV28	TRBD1	TGTGCCAGCACGCCTCAACAGGGGGGAGGCTACACCTTC	CASTPQQGGGYTF
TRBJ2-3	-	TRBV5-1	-	TGCGCCAGCCTGGGGGGTGACGCAGATACGCAGTATTTT	CASLGGDADTQYF
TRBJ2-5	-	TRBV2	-	TGTGCCAGCACTTCCAGCCCCTACGAGACCCAGTACTTC	CASTSSPYETQYF
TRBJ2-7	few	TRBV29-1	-	TGCAGCGTTGAACGGGCGGGCCAATCCTACGAGCAGTACTTC	CSVERAGQSYEQYF
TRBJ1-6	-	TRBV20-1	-	TGCAGTGCTAGTCAGGGTTCACCCCTCCACTTT	CSASQGSPLHF
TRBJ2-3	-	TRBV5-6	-	TGTGCCAGCAGCTTTCTGTCTACCCAGTATTTT	CASSFLSTQYF
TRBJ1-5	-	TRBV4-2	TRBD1	TGTGCCAGCAGCCAAGGTCGGGACAGGGGGCTGGAACAGCCCCAGCATTTT	CASSQGRDRGLEQPQHF
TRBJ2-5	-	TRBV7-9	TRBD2	TGTGCCAGCAGCCTTATCAGCGGGAGAGTCGAGACCCAGTACTTC	CASSLISGRVETQYF
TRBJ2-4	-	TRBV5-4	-	TGTGCCAGCAGTGGAGGCGCCGGTCTAGCCAAAAACATTCAGTACTTC	CASSGGAGLAKNIQYF
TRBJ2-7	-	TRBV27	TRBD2	TGTGCCAGCAGTTCTAGCGGGATGAGCTCCTACGAGCAGTACTTC	CASSSSGMSSYEQYF
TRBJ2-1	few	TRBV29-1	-	TGCAGCGTTGGCCCCGCGCGCAACAATGAGCAGTTCTTC	CSVGPARNNEQFF
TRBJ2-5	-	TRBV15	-	TGTGCCACCAGCCCGCGGGTTAGTCCAGGATTGGAGACCCAGTACTTC	CATSPRVSPGLETQYF
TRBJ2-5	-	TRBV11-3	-	TGTGCCAGCGAAGGGGCCAAGGGGACCCAGTACTTC	CASEGAKGTQYF
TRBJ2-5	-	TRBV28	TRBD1	TGTGCCAGCAGCCCCAGACAGGGGGGAGAGACCCAGTACTTC	CASSPRQGGETQYF
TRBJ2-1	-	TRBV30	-	TGTGCCTGGAGTACCGGGGATGAGCAGTTCTTC	CAWSTGDEQFF
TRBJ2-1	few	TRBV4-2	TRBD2	TGTGCCAGCAGCCAAGCTGGGCTAGCGGGAGTGGGGGATGAGCAGTTCTTC	CASSQAGLAGVGDEQFF
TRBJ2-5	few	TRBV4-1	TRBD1	TGCGCCAGCAGCCACTGGACAGGGAAACTACAAGAGACCCAGTACTTC	CASSHWTGKLQETQYF
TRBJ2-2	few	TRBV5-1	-	TGCGCCAGCACAGCTGACGGAATCGGGGAGCTGTTTTTT	CASTADGIGELFF
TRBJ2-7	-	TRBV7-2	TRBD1	TGTGCCAGCAGTTCCCGCCGCGGACAGGGGTCCCCCTACGAGCAGTACTTC	CASSSRRGQGSPYEQYF
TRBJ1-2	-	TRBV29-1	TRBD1	TGCAGCGTTCAATCCTACGCGGACAGGGGGTATGGCTACACCTTC	CSVQSYADRGYGYTF
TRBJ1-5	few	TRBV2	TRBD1	TGTGCCAGCAGTGGGACAGGGGGCAGCAATCAGCCCCAGCATTTT	CASSGTGGSNQPQHF
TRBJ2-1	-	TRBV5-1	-	TGCGCCAGCAGGCGGACAGAGCTAAATGAGCAGTTCTTC	CASRRTELNEQFF
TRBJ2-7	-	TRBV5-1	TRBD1	TGCGCCAGCAGCGGGATACCGGGACAGGGAACCTACGAGCAGTACTTC	CASSGIPGQGTYEQYF
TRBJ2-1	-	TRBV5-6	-	TGTGCCAGCAGCTTGGACTCGGCTTCCCGAGTGAACAATGAGCAGTTCTTC	CASSLDSASRVNNEQFF
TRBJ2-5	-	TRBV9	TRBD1	TGTGCCAGCAGCGCCTCCGACAGGGTAGAGACCCAGTACTTC	CASSASDRVETQYF
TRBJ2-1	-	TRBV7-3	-	TGTGCCAGCAGCCGCTCGGGAGCGGGCGGTGAGCAGTTCTTC	CASSRSGAGGEQFF
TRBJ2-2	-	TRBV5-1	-	TGCGCCAGCAGCTTGGAAGGGACCGGGGAGCTGTTTTTT	CASSLEGTGELFF
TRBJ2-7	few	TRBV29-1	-	TGCAGCGCCCTGGTGGGCGGTACCTACGAGCAGTACTTC	CSALVGGTYEQYF
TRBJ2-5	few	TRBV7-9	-	TGTGCCAGCAGCTTGTACGCCGAACCGGGGACCCAGTACTTC	CASSLYAEPGTQYF
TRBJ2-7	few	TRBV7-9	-	TGTGCCAGCAGCTTACAGGCTAGTTCCTACGAGCAGTACTTC	CASSLQASSYEQYF
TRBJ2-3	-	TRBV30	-	TGTGCCTGGAGTGCAGGGGATGGCACAGATACGCAGTATTTT	CAWSAGDGTDTQYF
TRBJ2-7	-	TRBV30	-	TGTGCCTGGAGTCGTATCGGGAAATACGAGCAGTACTTC	CAWSRIGKYEQYF
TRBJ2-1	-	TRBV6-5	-	TGTGCCAGCAGTGACTCCCCAGGGAAGCAGTTCTTC	CASSDSPGKQFF
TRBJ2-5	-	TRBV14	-	TGTGCCAGCAGCCCCCACCGGGACAGCGGGGAGACCCAGTACTTC	CASSPHRDSGETQYF
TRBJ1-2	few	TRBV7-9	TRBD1	TGTGCCAGCAGCTTAGCGCTAAGGGACAGGGGAAGTAACTATGGCTACACCTTC	CASSLALRDRGSNYGYTF
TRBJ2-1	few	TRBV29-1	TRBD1	TGCAGCGCTTCGGGACAGCCAAACAATGAGCAGTTCTTC	CSASGQPNNEQFF
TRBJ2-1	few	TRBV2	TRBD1	TGTGCCAGCAGCGGGGACAGGGCCTCCTACAATGAGCAGTTCTTC	CASSGDRASYNEQFF
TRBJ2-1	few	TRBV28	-	TGTGCCAGCACAGGGGACGGGACGAAGCAGTTCTTC	CASTGDGTKQFF